These T cell receptor beta chains were read from a single sample in a study of response to subunit inactivated influenza vaccine. Each CDR3 protein is one row after TCRdb ran MiXCR on the RT-PCR reads. The repertoire holds over 400,000 distinct CDR3 sequences, with 11% as singletons. The source was PBMCs from blood, collected roughly 6 weeks after vaccination. The receptors were gathered from a man aged 50 or older who received an inactivated influenza vaccine. Both conserved end residues are part of each CDR3. Each record gives: V gene, clone size, D gene, J gene, CDR3 DNA, CDR3 protein. D genes are given only for firm matches. Clone size appears in some rows only: once, few, many, or a class for an expanded clone.

TRBV28	.	.	TRBJ1-4	TGTGCCAGCAGTTTAACGGGGCCTAATGAAAAACTGTTTTTT	CASSLTGPNEKLFF
TRBV14	few	.	TRBJ1-6	TGTGCCAGCAGCCAGACAGGAAATTCACCCCTCCACTTT	CASSQTGNSPLHF
TRBV12-3/TRBV12-4	once	.	TRBJ1-1	TGTGCCAGCAGTTTAGGTGTCGGGAATGAAGCTTTCTTT	CASSLGVGNEAFF
TRBV3-1	few	.	TRBJ1-4	TGTGCCAGCAGCCAAGATCCCCTAGAAAAACTGTTTTTT	CASSQDPLEKLFF
TRBV5-1	many	TRBD2	TRBJ2-3	TGCGCCAGCAGCTTGACGGGACTAGCGGGAGGGTCAGATACGCAGTATTTT	CASSLTGLAGGSDTQYF
TRBV7-9	few	.	TRBJ2-3	TGTGCCAGCAGCTTAGACCTGTGGCAGTATTTT	CASSLDLWQYF
TRBV12-3/TRBV12-4	few	.	TRBJ1-1	TGTGCCAGCAGTTTCGGGGGGGACACTGAAGCTTTCTTT	CASSFGGDTEAFF
TRBV7-2	few	.	TRBJ1-6	TGTGCCAGCAGCTTAGACAGGTCTATTTCACCCCTCCACTTT	CASSLDRSISPLHF
TRBV30	few	.	TRBJ2-2	TGTGCCTGGACCCCTGGGAACACCGGGGAGCTGTTTTTT	CAWTPGNTGELFF
TRBV2	few	.	TRBJ2-7	TGTGCCAGCAGCGAACAGACAGGCCTTTACCTCTACGAGCAGTACTTC	CASSEQTGLYLYEQYF
TRBV10-2	many	TRBD2	TRBJ2-5	TGCGCCAGCACCCCCGGGACTAGCGGGATGGTCCAGTACTTC	CASTPGTSGMVQYF
TRBV24-1	many	.	TRBJ2-5	TGTGCCACCAGCCACTCGCGGGGCAGGGACCTACGAGGGACCCAGTACTTC	CATSHSRGRDLRGTQYF
TRBV12-3/TRBV12-4	many	.	TRBJ2-1	TGTGCCAGCAGTTTATTCGGCGGAGACAATGAGCAGTTCTTC	CASSLFGGDNEQFF
TRBV20-1	few	.	TRBJ1-4	TGCAGTGCTAGTGCCGTCGGGGGTTTCAATGAAAAACTGTTTTTT	CSASAVGGFNEKLFF
TRBV20-1	few	.	TRBJ1-5	TGCAGTGCTAGACGTGGCTCTGATAGCAATCAGCCCCAGCATTTT	CSARRGSDSNQPQHF
TRBV7-9	.	.	TRBJ1-5	TGTGCCAGCAGCTTAGAGACGGTGAATCAGCCCCAGCATTTT	CASSLETVNQPQHF
TRBV29-1	many	TRBD1	TRBJ2-7	TGCAGCGTTGAACAGGGGGACGAGCAGTACTTC	CSVEQGDEQYF
TRBV20-1	.	TRBD1	TRBJ1-4	TGCAGTGCTAGCCCCGGACAGGGTTACGAAAAACTGTTTTTT	CSASPGQGYEKLFF
TRBV29-1	many	.	TRBJ2-5	TGCAGCGTTCTTGGGGGGTTTACCCAAGAGACCCAGTACTTC	CSVLGGFTQETQYF
TRBV29-1	many	.	TRBJ2-7	TGCAGCGCTCTGGGCACAACGGGGAACTACGAGCAGTACTTC	CSALGTTGNYEQYF
TRBV7-2	many	.	TRBJ1-5	TGTGCCAGCAGCTTAGAATTCGGCAGATACAATCAGCCCCAGCATTTT	CASSLEFGRYNQPQHF
TRBV5-1	many	.	TRBJ2-1	TGCGCCAGCAGCTTGGCCAAGCCGGCGGATGAGCAGTTCTTC	CASSLAKPADEQFF
TRBV12-3/TRBV12-4	.	TRBD1	TRBJ1-6	TGTGCCAGCAGCCAACTGACAGGGGGCTTATCACCCCTCCACTTT	CASSQLTGGLSPLHF
TRBV12-3/TRBV12-4	few	.	TRBJ2-3	TGTGCCAGCAGACTTAGGGGGGGGCAAGATACGCAGTATTTT	CASRLRGGQDTQYF
TRBV7-9	.	.	TRBJ1-1	TGTGCCAGCAGCTTAGCGCTAACAGTTGAAGCTTTCTTT	CASSLALTVEAFF
TRBV20-1	.	TRBD2	TRBJ2-5	TGCAGTGCTAGAGTAGCGGGGGGGCCGGAAGAGACCCAGTACTTC	CSARVAGGPEETQYF
TRBV6-2/TRBV6-3	.	.	TRBJ2-7	TGTGCCAGCAGCAGGGTTTACTACGAGCAGTACTTC	CASSRVYYEQYF
TRBV27	few	TRBD2	TRBJ2-2	TGTGCCAGCAGCCCGTCCTACTTGCTAACTAGCGGGAGAGAAGTAGGGGAGCTGTTTTTT	CASSPSYLLTSGREVGELFF
TRBV5-6	few	.	TRBJ2-1	TGTGCCAGCAGCTTGGAAAGGACAAAAATACGTTACAATGAGCAGTTCTTC	CASSLERTKIRYNEQFF
TRBV6-5	.	.	TRBJ2-7	TGTGCCAGCAGTTACTTACCCCCGGACAGCTACGAGCAGTACTTC	CASSYLPPDSYEQYF
TRBV7-8	.	TRBD1	TRBJ2-4	TGTGCCAGCAGCTTCCCCGGGACAGGGGGAAACATTCAGTACTTC	CASSFPGTGGNIQYF
TRBV4-2	.	TRBD2	TRBJ2-3	TGTGCCAGCAGCCAAAGAGCGAGCGGGAGGATAGATACGCAGTATTTT	CASSQRASGRIDTQYF
TRBV6-2/TRBV6-3	.	.	TRBJ1-2	TGTGCCAGCAGTTTGCTACAGGGACCTAACTATGGCTACACCTTC	CASSLLQGPNYGYTF
TRBV5-7	.	TRBD1	TRBJ2-7	TGTGCCAGCAGCTTGGCCGTCGGGACAGGGGCTCACGAGCAGTACTTC	CASSLAVGTGAHEQYF
TRBV6-2/TRBV6-3	few	TRBD1	TRBJ1-1	TGTGCCAGCAGTTACTTCGGACAGGGTATAGATGAAGCTTTCTTT	CASSYFGQGIDEAFF
TRBV13	many	TRBD1	TRBJ2-7	TGTGCCAGCAGCTCGGGGGGACAGGGGGCCCTCTACGAGCAGTACTTC	CASSSGGQGALYEQYF
TRBV7-2	many	.	TRBJ2-1	TGTGCCAGCAGCTTCCAGGGTTACAATGAGCAGTTCTTC	CASSFQGYNEQFF
TRBV5-1	.	.	TRBJ2-7	TGCGCCAGCAGCTGGAGGGGTTCCGGGAGCGACGAGCAGTACTTC	CASSWRGSGSDEQYF
TRBV3-1	.	.	TRBJ1-4	TGTGCCAGCAGCCGAACGGGTGGAAGGAATGAAAAACTGTTTTTT	CASSRTGGRNEKLFF
TRBV29-1	.	.	TRBJ2-1	TGCAGCGTTGGATGGGGCTACAATGAGCAGTTCTTC	CSVGWGYNEQFF
TRBV10-3	.	.	TRBJ2-3	TGTGCCATCAGTGAATTCGCAGGCTCGCAGTATTTT	CAISEFAGSQYF
TRBV11-2	many	TRBD2	TRBJ2-3	TGTGCCAGCAGCTTAGATACCCTAGCGGGAGATAGCGCAGATACGCAGTATTTT	CASSLDTLAGDSADTQYF
TRBV28	many	TRBD2	TRBJ2-1	TGTGCCAGCAGAGATACTAGCGGGAGTTTTATCAATGAGCAGTTCTTC	CASRDTSGSFINEQFF
TRBV6-4	few	.	TRBJ1-4	TGTGCCAGCAGTGACTCGAAGGGTGAAAAACTGTTTTTT	CASSDSKGEKLFF
TRBV7-3	.	.	TRBJ1-1	TGTGCCAGCAGCTTATTGGGGGCCGGTGAAGCTTTCTTT	CASSLLGAGEAFF
TRBV5-1	.	TRBD1	TRBJ2-5	TGCGCCAGCAGCCCTGGACAGGGGGTCTACCAAGAGACCCAGTACTTC	CASSPGQGVYQETQYF
TRBV10-3	many	.	TRBJ2-7	TGTGCCATCAGTGACCGGGGAATGGGGCAGTACTTC	CAISDRGMGQYF
TRBV20-1	few	.	TRBJ2-7	TGCAGTGGGCTGGGACCTACCTACGAGCAGTACTTC	CSGLGPTYEQYF
TRBV5-1	many	TRBD1	TRBJ2-3	TGCGCCAGCAGCGGAGGACAGGGGTCAAGCACAGATACGCAGTATTTT	CASSGGQGSSTDTQYF
TRBV20-1	many	.	TRBJ1-2	TGCAGTGCTAGAGCCGGGACACAATATGGCTACACCTTC	CSARAGTQYGYTF
TRBV29-1	.	TRBD2	TRBJ2-1	TGCAGCGTGGGGTTTCGAGGCGGGAGGATTGAGCAGTTCTTC	CSVGFRGGRIEQFF
TRBV5-1	few	TRBD1	TRBJ2-2	TGCGCCAGCAGCTTCATACTACAGGGGTATACGAACACCGGGGAGCTGTTTTTT	CASSFILQGYTNTGELFF